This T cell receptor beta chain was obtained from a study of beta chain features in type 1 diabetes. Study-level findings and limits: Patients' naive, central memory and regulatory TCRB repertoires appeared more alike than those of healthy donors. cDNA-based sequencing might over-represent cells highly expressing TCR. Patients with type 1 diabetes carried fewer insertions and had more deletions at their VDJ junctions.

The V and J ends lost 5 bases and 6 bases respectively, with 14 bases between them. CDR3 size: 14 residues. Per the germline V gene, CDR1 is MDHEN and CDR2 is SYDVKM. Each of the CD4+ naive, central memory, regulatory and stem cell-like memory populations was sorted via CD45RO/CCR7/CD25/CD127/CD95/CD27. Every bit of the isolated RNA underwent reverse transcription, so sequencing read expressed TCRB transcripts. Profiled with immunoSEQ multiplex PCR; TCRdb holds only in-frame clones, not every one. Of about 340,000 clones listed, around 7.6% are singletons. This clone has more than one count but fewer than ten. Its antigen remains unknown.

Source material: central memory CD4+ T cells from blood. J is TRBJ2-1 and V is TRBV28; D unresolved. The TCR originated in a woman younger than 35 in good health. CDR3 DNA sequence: TGTGCCAGCAGTCCGATAAGGGCTCCCAATGAGCAGTTCTTC. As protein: CASSPIRAPNEQFF.